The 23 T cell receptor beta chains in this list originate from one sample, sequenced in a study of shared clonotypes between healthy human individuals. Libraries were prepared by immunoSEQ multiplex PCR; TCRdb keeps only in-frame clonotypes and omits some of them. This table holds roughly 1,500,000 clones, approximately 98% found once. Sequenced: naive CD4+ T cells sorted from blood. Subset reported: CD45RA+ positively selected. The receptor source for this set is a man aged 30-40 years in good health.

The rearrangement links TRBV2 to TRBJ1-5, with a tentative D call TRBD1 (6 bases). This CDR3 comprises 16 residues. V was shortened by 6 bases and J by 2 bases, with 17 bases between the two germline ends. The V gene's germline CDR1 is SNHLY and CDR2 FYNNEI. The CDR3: CASSLRRPGGNQPQHF. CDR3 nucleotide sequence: TGTGCCAGCAGCCTTAGACGGCCAGGGGGCAATCAGCCCCAGCATTTT. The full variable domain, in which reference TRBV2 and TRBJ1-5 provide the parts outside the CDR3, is EPEVTQTPSHQVTQMGQEVILRCVPISNHLYFYWYRQILGQKVEFLVSFYNNEISEKSEIFDDQFSVERPDGSNFTLKIRSTKLEDSAMYFCASSLRRPGGNQPQHFGDGTRLSIL.

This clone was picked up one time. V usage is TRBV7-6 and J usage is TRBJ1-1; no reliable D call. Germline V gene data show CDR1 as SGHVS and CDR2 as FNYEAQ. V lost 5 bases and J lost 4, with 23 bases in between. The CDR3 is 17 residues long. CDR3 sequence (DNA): TGTGCCAGCAGCCCTGTCCTTGGGCTCCCCGGAGGCACTGAAGCTTTCTTT. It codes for CASSPVLGLPGGTEAFF.

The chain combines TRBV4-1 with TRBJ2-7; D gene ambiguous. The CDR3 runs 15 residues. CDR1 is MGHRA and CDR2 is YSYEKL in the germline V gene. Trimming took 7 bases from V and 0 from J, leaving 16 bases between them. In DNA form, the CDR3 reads TGCGCCAGCACCCTAAGCCCAGGCAGCTCCTACGAGCAGTACTTC. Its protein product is CASTLSPGSSYEQYF.

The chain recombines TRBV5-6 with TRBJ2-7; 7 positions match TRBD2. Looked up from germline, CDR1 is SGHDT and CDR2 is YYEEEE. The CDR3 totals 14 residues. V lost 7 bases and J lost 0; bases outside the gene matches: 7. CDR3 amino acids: CASRVGRDSYEQYF. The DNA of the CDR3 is TGTGCCAGCCGGGTAGGGAGGGACTCCTACGAGCAGTACTTC.

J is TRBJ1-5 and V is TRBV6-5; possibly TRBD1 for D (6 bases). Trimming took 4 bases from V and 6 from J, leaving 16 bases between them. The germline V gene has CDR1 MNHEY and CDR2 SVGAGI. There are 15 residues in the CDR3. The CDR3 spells CASSSGTGWFQPQHF. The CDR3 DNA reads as TGTGCCAGCAGTTCCGGAACAGGGTGGTTTCAGCCCCAGCATTTT.

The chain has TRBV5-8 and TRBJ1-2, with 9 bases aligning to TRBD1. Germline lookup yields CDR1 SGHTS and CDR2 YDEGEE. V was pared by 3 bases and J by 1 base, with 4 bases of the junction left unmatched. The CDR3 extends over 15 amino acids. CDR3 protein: CASSSGTGSNYGYTF. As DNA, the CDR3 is TGTGCCAGCAGCTCCGGGACAGGGAGTAACTATGGCTACACCTTC.

This CDR3 reads CASSHQIEEQPQHF. CDR3 bases: TGTGCCAGCTCGCACCAGATAGAAGAGCAGCCCCAGCATTTT. This chain links TRBV18 with TRBJ1-5, with D unresolved. The CDR3 spans 14 residues. In germline, CDR1 is KGHSH, CDR2 LQKENI. Between the trimmed V and J ends, which lost 6 bases and 7 bases, there was a span of 16 bases.

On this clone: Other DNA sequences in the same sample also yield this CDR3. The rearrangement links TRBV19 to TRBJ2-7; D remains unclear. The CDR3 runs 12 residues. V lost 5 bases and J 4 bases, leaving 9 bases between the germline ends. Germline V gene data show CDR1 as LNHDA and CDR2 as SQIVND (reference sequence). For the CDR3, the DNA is TGTGCCAGTAGTGGTCTAAATTACGAGCAGTACTTC. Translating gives CASSGLNYEQYF.

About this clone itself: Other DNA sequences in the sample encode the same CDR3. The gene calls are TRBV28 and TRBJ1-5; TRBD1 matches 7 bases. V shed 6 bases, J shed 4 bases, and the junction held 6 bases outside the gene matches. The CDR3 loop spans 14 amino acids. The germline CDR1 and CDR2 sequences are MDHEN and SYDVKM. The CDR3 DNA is TGTGCCAGCAGCCCTCCAGGGGGTAATCAGCCCCAGCATTTT. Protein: CASSPPGGNQPQHF.

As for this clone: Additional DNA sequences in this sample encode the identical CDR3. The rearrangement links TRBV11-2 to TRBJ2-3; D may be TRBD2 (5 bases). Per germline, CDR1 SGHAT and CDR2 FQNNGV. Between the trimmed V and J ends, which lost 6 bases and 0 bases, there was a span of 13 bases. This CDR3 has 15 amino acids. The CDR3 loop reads CASSLSGSSTDTQYF. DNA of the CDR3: TGTGCCAGCAGTCTGTCGGGGTCTAGCACAGATACGCAGTATTTT. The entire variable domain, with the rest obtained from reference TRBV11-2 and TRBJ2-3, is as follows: EAGVAQSPRYKIIEKRQSVAFWCNPISGHATLYWYQQILGQGPKLLIQFQNNGVVDDSQLPKDRFSAERLKGVDSTLKIQPAKLEDSAVYLCASSLSGSSTDTQYFGPGTRLTVL.

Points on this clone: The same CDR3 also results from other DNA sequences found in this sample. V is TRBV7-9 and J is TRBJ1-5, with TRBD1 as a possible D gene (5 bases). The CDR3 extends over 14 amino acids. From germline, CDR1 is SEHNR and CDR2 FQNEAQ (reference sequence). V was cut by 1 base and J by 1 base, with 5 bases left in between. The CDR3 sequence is CASSLGQSNQPQHF. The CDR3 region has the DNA TGTGCCAGCAGCTTAGGACAGAGCAATCAGCCCCAGCATTTT. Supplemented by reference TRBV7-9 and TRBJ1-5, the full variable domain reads DTGVSQNPRHKITKRGQNVTFRCDPISEHNRLYWYRQTLGQGPEFLTYFQNEAQLEKSRLLSDRFSAERPKGSFSTLEIQRTEQGDSAMYLCASSLGQSNQPQHFGDGTRLSIL.

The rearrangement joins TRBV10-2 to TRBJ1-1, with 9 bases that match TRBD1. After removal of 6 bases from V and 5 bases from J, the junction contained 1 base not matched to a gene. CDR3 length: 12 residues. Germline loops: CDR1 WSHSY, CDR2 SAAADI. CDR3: CASRDRGTEAFF. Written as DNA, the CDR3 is TGCGCCAGCAGGGACAGGGGAACTGAAGCTTTCTTT.

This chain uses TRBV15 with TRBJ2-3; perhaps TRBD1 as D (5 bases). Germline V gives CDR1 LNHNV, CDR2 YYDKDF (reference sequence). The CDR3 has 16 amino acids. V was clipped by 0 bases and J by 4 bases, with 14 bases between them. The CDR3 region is CATSRDRQGRADTQYF. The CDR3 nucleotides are TGTGCCACCAGCAGAGATCGGCAGGGTAGGGCAGATACGCAGTATTTT.

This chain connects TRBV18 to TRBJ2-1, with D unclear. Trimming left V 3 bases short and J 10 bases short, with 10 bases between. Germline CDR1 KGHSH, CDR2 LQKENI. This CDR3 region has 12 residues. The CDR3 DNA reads TGTGCCAGCTCACCGGACGGAAACGAGCAGTTCTTC. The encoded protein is CASSPDGNEQFF.

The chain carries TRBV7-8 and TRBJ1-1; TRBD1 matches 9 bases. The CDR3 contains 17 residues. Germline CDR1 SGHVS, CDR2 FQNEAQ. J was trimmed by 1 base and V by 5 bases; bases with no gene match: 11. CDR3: CASSTGRLQGANTEAFF. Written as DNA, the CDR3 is TGTGCCAGCAGCACCGGACGCCTACAGGGGGCGAACACTGAAGCTTTCTTT.

DNA for the CDR3: TGTGCCAGCAGGTGGGGTGATACGCAGTATTTT. Protein: CASRWGDTQYF. This chain connects TRBV6-1 to TRBJ2-3; unclear D gene. The germline V and J ends were trimmed by 6 bases and 6 bases, with 7 bases remaining between them. The CDR3 has 11 residues. From germline, CDR1 is MNHNS and CDR2 SASEGT.

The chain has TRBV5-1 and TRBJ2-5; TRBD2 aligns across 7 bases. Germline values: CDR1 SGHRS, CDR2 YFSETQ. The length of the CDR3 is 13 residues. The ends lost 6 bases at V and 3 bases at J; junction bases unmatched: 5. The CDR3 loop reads CASNEGGEETQYF. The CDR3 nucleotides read TGCGCCAGCAACGAGGGAGGGGAAGAGACCCAGTACTTC. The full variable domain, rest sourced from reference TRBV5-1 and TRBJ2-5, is KAGVTQTPRYLIKTRGQQVTLSCSPISGHRSVSWYQQTPGQGLQFLFEYFSETQRNKGNFPGRFSGRQFSNSRSEMNVSTLELGDSALYLCASNEGGEETQYFGPGTRLLVL.

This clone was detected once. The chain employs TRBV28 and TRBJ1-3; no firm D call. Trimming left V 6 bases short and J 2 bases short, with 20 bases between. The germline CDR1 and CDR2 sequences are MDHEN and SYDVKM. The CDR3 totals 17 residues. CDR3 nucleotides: TGTGCCAGCAGCGAAACTCTGGGTAGAACAGCTGGAAACACCATATATTTT. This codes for CASSETLGRTAGNTIYF.

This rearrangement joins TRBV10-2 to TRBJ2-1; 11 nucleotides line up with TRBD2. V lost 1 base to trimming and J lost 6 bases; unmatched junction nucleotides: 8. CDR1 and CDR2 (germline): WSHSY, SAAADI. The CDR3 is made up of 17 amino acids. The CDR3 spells CASSEWVAGGPPNEQFF. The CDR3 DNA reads TGCGCCAGCAGTGAGTGGGTAGCGGGAGGGCCCCCCAATGAGCAGTTCTTC.

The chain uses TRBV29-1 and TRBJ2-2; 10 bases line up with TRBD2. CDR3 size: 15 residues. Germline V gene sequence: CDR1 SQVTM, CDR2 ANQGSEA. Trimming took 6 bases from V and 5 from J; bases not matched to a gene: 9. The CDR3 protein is CSVRGLAGVTGELFF. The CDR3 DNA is TGCAGCGTGCGGGGGCTAGCGGGAGTTACCGGGGAGCTGTTTTTT.

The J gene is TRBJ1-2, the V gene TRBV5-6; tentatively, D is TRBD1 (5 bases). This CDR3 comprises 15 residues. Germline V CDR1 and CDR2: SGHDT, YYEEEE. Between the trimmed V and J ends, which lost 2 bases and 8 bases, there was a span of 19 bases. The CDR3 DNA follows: TGTGCCAGCAGCTTAGGGCCCGGCAGGGCCGACGGCTACACCTTC. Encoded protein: CASSLGPGRADGYTF.

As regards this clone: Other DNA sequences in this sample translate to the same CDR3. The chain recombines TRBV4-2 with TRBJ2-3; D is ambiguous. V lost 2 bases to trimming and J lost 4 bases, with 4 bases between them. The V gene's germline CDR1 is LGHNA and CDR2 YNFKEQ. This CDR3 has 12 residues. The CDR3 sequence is CASSQSSDTQYF. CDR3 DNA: TGTGCCAGCAGCCAATCTTCAGATACGCAGTATTTT.

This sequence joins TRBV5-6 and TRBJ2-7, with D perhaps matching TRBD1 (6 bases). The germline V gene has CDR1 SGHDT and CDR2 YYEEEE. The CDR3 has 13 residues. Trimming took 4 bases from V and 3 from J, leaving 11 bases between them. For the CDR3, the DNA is TGTGCCAGCAGCAAGACAGGAGGCTACGAGCAGTACTTC. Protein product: CASSKTGGYEQYF. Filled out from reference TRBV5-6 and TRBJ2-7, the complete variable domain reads DAGVTQSPTHLIKTRGQQVTLRCSPKSGHDTVSWYQQALGQGPQFIFQYYEEEERQRGNFPDRFSGHQFPNYSSELNVNALLLGDSALYLCASSKTGGYEQYFGPGTRLTVT.